The rows below give T cell receptor beta chains drawn from one sample of a study of siplizumab effects on memory and regulatory T cells. Sequencing used immunoSEQ multiplex PCR; TCRdb keeps in-frame clones, though not all of them. The sample has about 100,000 clones; 85% to 95% are singletons. The sample consisted of Tregs sorted from blood. Every receptor here comes from a human donor in good health. Both conserved end residues are part of each CDR3. A D gene is named only where the DNA matches it firmly. Where a row states a size, it is once, few, many or the class of an expanded clone; other rows omit it.

j_gene | d_gene | abundance | v_gene | CDR3nt | CDR3aa
TRBJ1-2 | - | - | TRBV19 | TGTGCCAGTAGTATAGCCAGGGGAAATGGCTACACCTTC | CASSIARGNGYTF
TRBJ2-7 | TRBD2 | few | TRBV10-2 | TGCGCCAGCATGACTAGCGGGATTGGCTACGAGCAGTACTTC | CASMTSGIGYEQYF
TRBJ2-2 | - | - | TRBV10-1 | TGCGCCAGCAGTGTCGATGAGAGAGGCAAGCTGTTTTTT | CASSVDERGKLFF
TRBJ1-2 | - | - | TRBV29-1 | TGCAGCGTTGATCTAGTTTCTGTTTATGGCTACACCTTC | CSVDLVSVYGYTF
TRBJ1-5 | TRBD1 | - | TRBV5-1 | TGCGCCAGCAGCTACTCCGGGACAGATAATCAGCCCCAGCATTTT | CASSYSGTDNQPQHF
TRBJ2-7 | - | - | TRBV5-1 | TGCGCCAGCAGCTTGGCTTTGGGGGAGCCTGGTAATAAGCAGTACTTC | CASSLALGEPGNKQYF
TRBJ2-3 | - | once | TRBV11-2 | TGTGCCAGCAGCTTAAAAAGGGACATACCTACGCAGTATTTT | CASSLKRDIPTQYF
TRBJ2-3 | TRBD1 | - | TRBV11-2 | TGTGCCAGCAGCTTAACGGCTGGACAGGCGGGTACGCAGTATTTT | CASSLTAGQAGTQYF
TRBJ1-1 | - | - | TRBV6-6 | TGTGCCAGCAGTTTGAACTGGGACGGTGAAGCTTTCTTT | CASSLNWDGEAFF
TRBJ2-1 | - | - | TRBV5-1 | TGCGCCAGCAGCCTATCTCGGATAAAGTTCTTC | CASSLSRIKFF
TRBJ1-1 | - | - | TRBV7-2 | TGTGCCAGCAGCTTAATGGGGAACACTGAAGCTTTCTTT | CASSLMGNTEAFF
TRBJ1-5 | - | - | TRBV9 | TGTGCCAGCAGCGTAGCAGGATCCAATCAGCCCCAGCATTTT | CASSVAGSNQPQHF
TRBJ2-5 | - | - | TRBV11-2 | TGTGCCAGCACCTTAGGGTGGGGGGAGACCCAGTACTTC | CASTLGWGETQYF
TRBJ1-1 | TRBD1 | - | TRBV5-6 | TGTGCCAGCAGCTACCGGACAGGGGTTAGGTACACTGAAGCTTTCTTT | CASSYRTGVRYTEAFF
TRBJ2-5 | - | - | TRBV6-1 | TGTGCCAGCAGTGAAATCGGTCAAGAGACCCAGTACTTC | CASSEIGQETQYF
TRBJ2-1 | - | - | TRBV4-1 | TGCGCCAGCAGCCAAGAAGGTTTACACTACAATGAGCAGTTCTTC | CASSQEGLHYNEQFF